These T cell receptor beta chains were read from a single sample in a study of CD8+CD57+ T cells in acquired aplastic anemia. TCRdb re-called the reads with MiXCR, one entry per CDR3 protein. Among about 420,000 distinct CDR3 sequences listed, about two thirds were seen once. The material sequenced was sorted CD4+, CD8+, or CD8+CD57+ T cells (not recorded which) from PBMCs. The receptor source for this set is a human donor in good health, serving as a control. Each CDR3 is given with its conserved first and last residue. The D gene is left open where the match is weak. Size values are once, few and many counts, or a class for expanded clones, and some rows have none.

d_call,j_call,clone_size,v_call,cdr3_aa,cdr3_nt
-,TRBJ2-7,-,TRBV7-9,CASSRGVVYEQYF,TGTGCCAGCAGCCGCGGGGTAGTCTACGAGCAGTACTTC
TRBD1,TRBJ1-2,-,TRBV12-3/TRBV12-4,CASRPAPGTALNYGYTF,TGTGCCAGCAGGCCCGCCCCGGGGACAGCCTTAAACTATGGCTACACCTTC
-,TRBJ1-5,-,TRBV15,CATSRVSGGDNNQPQHF,TGTGCCACCAGCAGAGTAAGCGGGGGAGATAACAACCAGCCCCAGCATTTT
-,TRBJ1-1,-,TRBV15,CATSSRGGTEAFF,TGTGCCACCAGCAGTCGGGGCGGCACTGAAGCTTTCTTT
-,TRBJ1-5,-,TRBV12-3/TRBV12-4,CASRGPDNQPQHF,TGTGCCAGCAGGGGACCAGACAATCAGCCCCAGCATTTT
TRBD2,TRBJ2-1,-,TRBV19,CASRVTSGANEQFF,TGTGCCAGTAGAGTGACTAGCGGGGCGAATGAGCAGTTCTTC
-,TRBJ1-2,-,TRBV7-2,CASSLEQDETQYYGYTF,TGTGCCAGCAGCTTAGAACAGGACGAGACCCAGTACTACGGCTACACCTTC
-,TRBJ2-3,-,TRBV7-2,CASSPDPLAEPHFF,TGTGCCAGCAGCCCAGATCCCCTAGCAGAGCCGCATTTTTTT
-,TRBJ1-6,once,TRBV7-3,CASRHGGEMNSPLHF,TGCGCCAGCAGGCATGGTGGGGAGATGAATTCACCCCTCCACTTT
-,TRBJ1-6,-,TRBV7-2,CASSLVVGMNTEAHF,TGTGCCAGCAGCTTAGTTGTCGGCATGAACACTGAAGCTCACTTT
TRBD1,TRBJ2-5,many,TRBV7-9,CASSGRDRDQETQYF,TGTGCCAGCAGCGGCCGGGACAGGGACCAAGAGACCCAGTACTTC
-,TRBJ2-3,-,TRBV20-1,CSAISPGGSNTDTQYF,TGCAGTGCTATTAGCCCGGGGGGCAGTAACACAGATACGCAGTATTTT
-,TRBJ2-7,-,TRBV7-6,CASSPLLDGVYEQYF,TGTGCCAGCAGCCCCCTACTAGACGGTGTGTACGAGCAGTACTTC
-,TRBJ2-3,-,TRBV7-9,CASSFGTAADTQYF,TGTGCCAGCAGCTTTGGCACGGCCGCTGATACGCAGTATTTT
TRBD1,TRBJ2-6,-,TRBV9,CASSGHKGAYEEYVLTF,TGTGCCAGCAGCGGCCACAAGGGGGCCTACGAGGAGTACGTCCTGACTTTC